This TCR beta chain derives from a study of OX40 agonist ivuxolimab in advanced cancers. Study as a whole: Three patients showed partial responses: one hepatocellular carcinoma and two cutaneous melanoma cases. Study findings and constraints: Among T cells, CD8+ cells averaged more expanded clones than CD4+ cells. Certain nonresponding patients likewise had low normalized T-cell clonal expansion.

The method was immunoSEQ multiplex PCR; TCRdb's version includes in-frame clones alone and lacks a portion of them. The data show tens of thousands of clones, with around 83% seen just once and roughly 0.4% held by the top ten. Points on this clone: The antigen remains undetermined.

Material: CD4+ or CD8+ T cells sorted from blood, obtained in a trial of the OX40 agonist ivuxolimab. This TCR was sampled from an adult with an advanced solid tumor such as melanoma, head and neck, liver or kidney cancer.

The CDR3 DNA reads TGCGCCAGCAGCCATAATTTCGGGGCTAGCCCGTACGGGGAGCTGTTTTTT. Encoded protein: CASSHNFGASPYGELFF. This rearrangement joins TRBV4-1 to TRBJ2-2; D is possibly TRBD1 or TRBD2 (5 bases each). This CDR3 has 17 residues. Germline V gene sequence: CDR1 MGHRA, CDR2 YSYEKL. Deletions cut 3 bases from V and 7 bases from J, with 21 bases between.